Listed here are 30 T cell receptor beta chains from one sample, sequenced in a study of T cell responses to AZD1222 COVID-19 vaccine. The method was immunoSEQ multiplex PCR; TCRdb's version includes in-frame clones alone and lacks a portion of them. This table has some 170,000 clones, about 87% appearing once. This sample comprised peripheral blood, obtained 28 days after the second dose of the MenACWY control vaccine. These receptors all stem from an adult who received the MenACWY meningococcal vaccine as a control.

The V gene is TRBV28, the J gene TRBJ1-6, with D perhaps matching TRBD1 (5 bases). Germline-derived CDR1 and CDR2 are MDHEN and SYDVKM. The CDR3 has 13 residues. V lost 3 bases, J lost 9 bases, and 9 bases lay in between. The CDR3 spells CASSFGDGSPLHF. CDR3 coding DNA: TGTGCCAGCAGTTTCGGGGACGGTTCACCCCTCCACTTT.

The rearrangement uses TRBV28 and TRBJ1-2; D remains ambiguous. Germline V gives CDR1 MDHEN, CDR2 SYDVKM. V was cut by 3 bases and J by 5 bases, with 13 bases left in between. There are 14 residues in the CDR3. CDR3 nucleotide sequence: TGTGCCAGCAGTTTTTACCGGCCCCCTTATGGCTACACCTTC. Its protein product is CASSFYRPPYGYTF.

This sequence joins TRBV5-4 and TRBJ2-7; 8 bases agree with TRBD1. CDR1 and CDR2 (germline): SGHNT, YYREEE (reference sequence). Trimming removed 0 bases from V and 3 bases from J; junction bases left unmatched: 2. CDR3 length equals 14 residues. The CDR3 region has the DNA TGTGCCAGCAGCTTGGACAGGGGGAACTACGAGCAGTACTTC. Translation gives CASSLDRGNYEQYF.

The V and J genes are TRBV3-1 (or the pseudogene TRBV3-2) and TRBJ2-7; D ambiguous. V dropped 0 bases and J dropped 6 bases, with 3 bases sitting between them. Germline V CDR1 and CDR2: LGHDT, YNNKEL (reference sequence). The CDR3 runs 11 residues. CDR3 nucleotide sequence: TGTGCCAGCAGCCAAGAGCTCGAGCAGTACTTC. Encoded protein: CASSQELEQYF.

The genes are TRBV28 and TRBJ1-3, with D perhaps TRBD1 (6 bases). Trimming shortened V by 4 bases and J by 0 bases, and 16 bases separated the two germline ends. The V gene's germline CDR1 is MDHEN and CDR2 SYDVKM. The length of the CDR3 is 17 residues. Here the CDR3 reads CASSSWGAGSSGNTIYF. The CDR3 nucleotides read TGTGCCAGCAGTTCGTGGGGGGCAGGAAGCTCTGGAAACACCATATATTTT. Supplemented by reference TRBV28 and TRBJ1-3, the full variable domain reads DVKVTQSSRYLVKRTGEKVFLECVQDMDHENMFWYRQDPGLGLRLIYFSYDVKMKEKGDIPEGYSVSREKKERFSLILESASTNQTSMYLCASSSWGAGSSGNTIYFGEGSWLTVV.

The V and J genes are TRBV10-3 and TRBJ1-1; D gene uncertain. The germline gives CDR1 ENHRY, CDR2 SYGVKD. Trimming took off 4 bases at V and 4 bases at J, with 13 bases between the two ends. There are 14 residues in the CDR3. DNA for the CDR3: TGTGCCATCAGTGGACCAACTAGGGCCACTGAAGCTTTCTTT. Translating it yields CAISGPTRATEAFF.

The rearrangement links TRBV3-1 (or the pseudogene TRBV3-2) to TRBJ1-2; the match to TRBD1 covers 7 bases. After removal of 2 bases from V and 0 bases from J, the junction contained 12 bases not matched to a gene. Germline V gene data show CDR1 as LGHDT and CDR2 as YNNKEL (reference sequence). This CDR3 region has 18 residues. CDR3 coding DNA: TGTGCCAGCAGCCAATATACCGGCAGGGGGAATTCTAACTATGGCTACACCTTC. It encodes CASSQYTGRGNSNYGYTF.

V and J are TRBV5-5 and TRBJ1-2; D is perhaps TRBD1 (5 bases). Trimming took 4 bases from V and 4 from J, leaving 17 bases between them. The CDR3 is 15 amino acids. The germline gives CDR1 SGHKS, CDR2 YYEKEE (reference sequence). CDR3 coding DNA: TGTGCCAGCAGCGGCTCATTCAGGGAACCCTATGGCTACACCTTC. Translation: CASSGSFREPYGYTF.

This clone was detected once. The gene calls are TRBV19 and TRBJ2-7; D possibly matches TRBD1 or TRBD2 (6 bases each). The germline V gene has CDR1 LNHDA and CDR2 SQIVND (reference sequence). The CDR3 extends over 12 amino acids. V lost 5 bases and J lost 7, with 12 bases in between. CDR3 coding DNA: TGTGCCAGTAGTCCGGGGGCACGGGAGCAGTACTTC. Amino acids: CASSPGAREQYF. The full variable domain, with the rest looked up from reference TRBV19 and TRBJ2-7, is DGGITQSPKYLFRKEGQNVTLSCEQNLNHDAMYWYRQDPGQGLRLIYYSQIVNDFQKGDIAEGYSVSREKKESFPLTVTSAQKNPTAFYLCASSPGAREQYFGPGTRLTVT.

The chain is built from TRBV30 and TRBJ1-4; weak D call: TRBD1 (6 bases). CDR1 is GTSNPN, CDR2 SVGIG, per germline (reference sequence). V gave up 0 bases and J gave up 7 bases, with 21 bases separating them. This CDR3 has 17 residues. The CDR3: CAWSVVGRGLVGEKLFF. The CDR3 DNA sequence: TGTGCCTGGAGTGTAGTCGGCAGGGGCCTCGTAGGTGAAAAACTGTTTTTT.

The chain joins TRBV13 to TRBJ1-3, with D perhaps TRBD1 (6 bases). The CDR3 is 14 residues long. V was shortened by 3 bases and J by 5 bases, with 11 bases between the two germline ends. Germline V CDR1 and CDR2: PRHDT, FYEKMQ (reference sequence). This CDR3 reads CASSFDRNRNTIYF. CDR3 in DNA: TGTGCCAGCAGCTTCGACAGGAACCGAAACACCATATATTTT.

The CDR3 spells CASSYGQGVEKLFF. The CDR3 DNA reads as TGTGCCAGCAGTTACGGCCAGGGGGTTGAAAAACTGTTTTTT. The chain joins TRBV6-5 to TRBJ1-4, with TRBD1 matching over 7 bases. V trimming: 2 bases; J trimming: 7 bases; junction bases outside the gene matches: 4. The V gene's germline CDR1 is MNHEY and CDR2 SVGAGI. This CDR3 has 14 amino acids.

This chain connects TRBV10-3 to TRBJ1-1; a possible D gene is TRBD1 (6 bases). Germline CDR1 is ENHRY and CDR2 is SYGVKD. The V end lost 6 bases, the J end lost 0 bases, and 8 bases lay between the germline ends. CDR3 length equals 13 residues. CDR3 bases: TGTGCCATCAGACAGGGTTTGAACACTGAAGCTTTCTTT. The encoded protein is CAIRQGLNTEAFF.

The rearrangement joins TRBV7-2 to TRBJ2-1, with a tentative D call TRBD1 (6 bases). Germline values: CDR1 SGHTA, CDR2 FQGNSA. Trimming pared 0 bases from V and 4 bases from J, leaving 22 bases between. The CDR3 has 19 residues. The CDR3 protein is CASSLAFSISGAAYNEQFF. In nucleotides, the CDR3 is TGTGCCAGCAGCTTAGCATTTAGTATATCAGGGGCGGCGTACAATGAGCAGTTCTTC. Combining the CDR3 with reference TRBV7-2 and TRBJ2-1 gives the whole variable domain GAGVSQSPSNKVTEKGKDVELRCDPISGHTALYWYRQSLGQGLEFLIYFQGNSAPDKSGLPSDRFSAERTGGSVSTLTIQRTQQEDSAVYLCASSLAFSISGAAYNEQFFGPGTRLTVL.

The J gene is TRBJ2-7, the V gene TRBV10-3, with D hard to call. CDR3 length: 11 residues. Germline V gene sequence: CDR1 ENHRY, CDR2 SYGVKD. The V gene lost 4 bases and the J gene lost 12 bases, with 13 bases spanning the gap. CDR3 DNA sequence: TGTGCCATCAGTGTAGGGCAGCAAGCGTACTTC. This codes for CAISVGQQAYF.

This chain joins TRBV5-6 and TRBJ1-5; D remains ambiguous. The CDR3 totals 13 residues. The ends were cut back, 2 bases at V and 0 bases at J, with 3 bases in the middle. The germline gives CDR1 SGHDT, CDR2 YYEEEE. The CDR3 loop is CASSFSSNQPQHF. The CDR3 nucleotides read TGTGCCAGCAGCTTTAGTAGCAATCAGCCCCAGCATTTT.

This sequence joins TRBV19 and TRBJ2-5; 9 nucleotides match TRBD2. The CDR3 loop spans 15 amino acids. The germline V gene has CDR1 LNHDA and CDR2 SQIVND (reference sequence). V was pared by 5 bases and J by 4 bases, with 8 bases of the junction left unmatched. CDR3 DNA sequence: TGTGCCAGTAGTCTCGGTGGCGGGAGGGCAGAGACCCAGTACTTC. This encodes CASSLGGGRAETQYF. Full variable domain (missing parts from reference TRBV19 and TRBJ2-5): DGGITQSPKYLFRKEGQNVTLSCEQNLNHDAMYWYRQDPGQGLRLIYYSQIVNDFQKGDIAEGYSVSREKKESFPLTVTSAQKNPTAFYLCASSLGGGRAETQYFGPGTRLLVL.

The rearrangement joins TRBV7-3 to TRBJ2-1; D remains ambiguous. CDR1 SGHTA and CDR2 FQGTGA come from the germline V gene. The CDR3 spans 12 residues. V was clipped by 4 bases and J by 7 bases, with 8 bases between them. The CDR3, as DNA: TGTGCCAGCAGCTCTTTACAGAATGAGCAGTTCTTC. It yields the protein CASSSLQNEQFF.

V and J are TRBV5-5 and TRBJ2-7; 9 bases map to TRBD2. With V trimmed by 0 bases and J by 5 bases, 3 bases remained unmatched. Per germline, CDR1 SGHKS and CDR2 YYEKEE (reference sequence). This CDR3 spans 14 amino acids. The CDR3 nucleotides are TGTGCCAGCAGCTTGGGCGGGAGGGCCCACGAGCAGTACTTC. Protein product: CASSLGGRAHEQYF.

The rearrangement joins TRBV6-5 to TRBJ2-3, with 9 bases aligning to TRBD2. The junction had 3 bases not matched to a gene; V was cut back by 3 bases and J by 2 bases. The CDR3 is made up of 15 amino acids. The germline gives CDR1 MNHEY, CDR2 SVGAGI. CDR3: CASSYSGGFTDTQYF. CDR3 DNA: TGTGCCAGCAGTTATAGCGGGGGTTTCACAGATACGCAGTATTTT.

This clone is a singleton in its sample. CDR3 sequence (DNA): TGTGCCAGCAGCCCCTTCACAGGGGAACCTCTCCTAAATCAGCCCCAGCATTTT. Amino acid sequence: CASSPFTGEPLLNQPQHF. The chain joins TRBV7-8 to TRBJ1-5; 7 bases are a match to TRBD1. The ends lost 5 bases at V and 4 bases at J; junction bases unmatched: 17. Germline V gene sequence: CDR1 SGHVS, CDR2 FQNEAQ. This CDR3 has 18 residues.

The DNA of the CDR3 is TGTGCCAGCAGCTTACAGGGTACCCAAGAGACCCAGTACTTC. It encodes CASSLQGTQETQYF. This chain links TRBV5-4 with TRBJ2-5; D perhaps matches TRBD1 (6 bases). The V end lost 2 bases, the J end lost 1 base, and 9 bases lay between the germline ends. The CDR3 consists of 14 residues. The germline V gene encodes CDR1 SGHNT and CDR2 YYREEE (reference sequence).

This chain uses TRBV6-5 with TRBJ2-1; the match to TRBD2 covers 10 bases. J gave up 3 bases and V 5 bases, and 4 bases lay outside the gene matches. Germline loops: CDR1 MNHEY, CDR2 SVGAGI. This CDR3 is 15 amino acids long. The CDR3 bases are TGTGCCAGCAGTACGACTAGCGGGCACTACAATGAGCAGTTCTTC. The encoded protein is CASSTTSGHYNEQFF.

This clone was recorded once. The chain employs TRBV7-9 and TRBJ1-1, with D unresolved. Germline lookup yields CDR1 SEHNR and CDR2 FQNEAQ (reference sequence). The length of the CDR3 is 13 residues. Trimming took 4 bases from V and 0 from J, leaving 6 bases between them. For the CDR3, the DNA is TGTGCCAGCAGCTCCACAATGAACACTGAAGCTTTCTTT. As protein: CASSSTMNTEAFF.

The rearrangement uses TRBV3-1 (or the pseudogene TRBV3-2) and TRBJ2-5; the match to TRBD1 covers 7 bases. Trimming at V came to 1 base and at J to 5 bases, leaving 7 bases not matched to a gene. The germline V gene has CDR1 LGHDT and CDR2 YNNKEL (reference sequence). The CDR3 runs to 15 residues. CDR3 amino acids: CASSQATGSKETQYF. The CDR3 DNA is TGTGCCAGCAGCCAAGCGACAGGGAGTAAGGAGACCCAGTACTTC.

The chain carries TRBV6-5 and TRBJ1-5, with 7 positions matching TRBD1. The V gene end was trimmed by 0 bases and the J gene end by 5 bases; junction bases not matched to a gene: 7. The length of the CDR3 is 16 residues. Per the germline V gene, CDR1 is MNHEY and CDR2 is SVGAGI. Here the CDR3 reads CASSYSKGAGDQPQHF. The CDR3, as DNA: TGTGCCAGCAGTTACTCGAAGGGGGCAGGGGATCAGCCCCAGCATTTT.

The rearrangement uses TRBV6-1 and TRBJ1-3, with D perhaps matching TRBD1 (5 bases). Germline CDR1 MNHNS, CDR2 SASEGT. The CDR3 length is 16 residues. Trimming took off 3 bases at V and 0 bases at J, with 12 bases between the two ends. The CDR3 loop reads CASSEGYRFSGNTIYF. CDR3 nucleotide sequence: TGTGCCAGCAGTGAGGGTTACAGGTTCTCTGGAAACACCATATATTTT.

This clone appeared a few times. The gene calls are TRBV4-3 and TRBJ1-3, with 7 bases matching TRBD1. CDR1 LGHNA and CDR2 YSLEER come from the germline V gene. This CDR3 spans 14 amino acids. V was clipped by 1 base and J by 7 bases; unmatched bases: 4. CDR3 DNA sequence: TGCGCCAGCAGCCAAGTAGGGGGCAGGAACACCATATATTTT. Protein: CASSQVGGRNTIYF.

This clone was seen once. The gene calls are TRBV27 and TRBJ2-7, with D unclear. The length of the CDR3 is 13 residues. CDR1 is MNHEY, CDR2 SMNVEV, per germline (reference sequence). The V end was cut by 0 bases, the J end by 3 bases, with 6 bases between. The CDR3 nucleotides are TGTGCCAGCAGTTTATCTGTAAACTACGAGCAGTACTTC. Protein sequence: CASSLSVNYEQYF.

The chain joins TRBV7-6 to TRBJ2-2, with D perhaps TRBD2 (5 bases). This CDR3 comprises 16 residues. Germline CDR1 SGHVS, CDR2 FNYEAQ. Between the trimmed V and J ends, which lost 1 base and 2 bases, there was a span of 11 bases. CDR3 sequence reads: CASSLVAGSNTGELFF. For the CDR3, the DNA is TGTGCCAGCAGCTTAGTTGCGGGCTCTAACACCGGGGAGCTGTTTTTT.